This T cell receptor beta chain emerged from a study of chemoradiotherapy in HPV16-positive cancers. Trimming left V 5 bases short and J 4 bases short, with 15 bases between. Looked up from germline, CDR1 is LNHDA and CDR2 is SQIVND (reference sequence). There are 15 residues in the CDR3. Profiled with immunoSEQ multiplex PCR; TCRdb holds only in-frame clones, not every one. The repertoire has under 15,000 clones, around 81% of them found once; the top ten carry approximately 1%. This clone was recorded a few times. The chain combines TRBV19 with TRBJ1-5; TRBD1 is a possible D gene (5 bases). The receptor was isolated from a human donor with HPV-associated anogenital cancer. The sample was gathered from a patient who underwent chemoradiotherapy. The CDR3 DNA reads as TGTGCCAGTAGTCCACCGGGGGAGTGGAATCAGCCCCAGCATTTT. Translation gives CASSPPGEWNQPQHF.